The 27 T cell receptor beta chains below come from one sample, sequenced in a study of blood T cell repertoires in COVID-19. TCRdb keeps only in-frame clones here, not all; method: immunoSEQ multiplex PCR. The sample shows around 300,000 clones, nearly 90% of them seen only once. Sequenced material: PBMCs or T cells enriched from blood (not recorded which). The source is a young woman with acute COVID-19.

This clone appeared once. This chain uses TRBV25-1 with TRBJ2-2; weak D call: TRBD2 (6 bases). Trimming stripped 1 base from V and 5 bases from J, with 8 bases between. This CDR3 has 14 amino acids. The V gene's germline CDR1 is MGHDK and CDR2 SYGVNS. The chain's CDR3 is CASSEWRDTGELFF. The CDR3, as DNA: TGTGCCAGCAGTGAATGGAGGGATACCGGGGAGCTGTTTTTT.

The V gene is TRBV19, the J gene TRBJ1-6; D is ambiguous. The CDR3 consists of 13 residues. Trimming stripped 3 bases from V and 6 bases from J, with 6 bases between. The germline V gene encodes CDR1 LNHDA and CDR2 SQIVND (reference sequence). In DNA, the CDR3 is TGTGCCAGTAGTATTGTCAGTAATTCACCCCTCCACTTT. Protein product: CASSIVSNSPLHF.

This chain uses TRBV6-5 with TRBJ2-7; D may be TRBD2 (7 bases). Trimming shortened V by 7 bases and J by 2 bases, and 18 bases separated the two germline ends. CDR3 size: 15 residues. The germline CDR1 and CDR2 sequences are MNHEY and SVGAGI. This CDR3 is CASTTSRRGTYEQYF. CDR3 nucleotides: TGTGCCAGCACGACTAGCAGGAGGGGGACCTACGAGCAGTACTTC.

The CDR3 coding sequence is TGCGCCAGCAGCCAACCCTCAGCGGGACTCCATGAGCAGTTCTTC. Translation gives CASSQPSAGLHEQFF. The chain employs TRBV4-3 and TRBJ2-1, with TRBD2 matching over 7 bases. After removal of 2 bases from V and 8 bases from J, the junction contained 9 bases not matched to a gene. CDR1 and CDR2 from the germline V gene are LGHNA and YSLEER. This CDR3 is 15 amino acids long.

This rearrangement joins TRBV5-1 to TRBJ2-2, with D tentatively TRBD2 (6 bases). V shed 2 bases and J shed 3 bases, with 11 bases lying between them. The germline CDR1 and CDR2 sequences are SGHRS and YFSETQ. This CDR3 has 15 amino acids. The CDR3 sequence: CASSFLAEYTGELFF. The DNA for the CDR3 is TGCGCCAGCAGCTTCTTAGCGGAATACACCGGGGAGCTGTTTTTT.

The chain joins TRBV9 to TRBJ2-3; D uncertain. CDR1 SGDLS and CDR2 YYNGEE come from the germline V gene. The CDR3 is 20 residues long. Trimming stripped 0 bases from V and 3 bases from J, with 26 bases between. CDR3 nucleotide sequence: TGTGCCAGCAGCGTAGAGCCCAATTCGCGGTGGCGCAGTACGACAGATACGCAGTATTTT. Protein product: CASSVEPNSRWRSTTDTQYF. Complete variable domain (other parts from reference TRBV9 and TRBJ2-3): DSGVTQTPKHLITATGQRVTLRCSPRSGDLSVYWYQQSLDQGLQFLIQYYNGEERAKGNILERFSAQQFPDLHSELNLSSLELGDSALYFCASSVEPNSRWRSTTDTQYFGPGTRLTVL.

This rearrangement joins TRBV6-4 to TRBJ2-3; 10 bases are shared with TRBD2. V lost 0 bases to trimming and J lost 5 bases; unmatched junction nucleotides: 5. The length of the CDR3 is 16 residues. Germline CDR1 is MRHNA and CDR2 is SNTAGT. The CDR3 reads CASSDSVAGGKDTQYF. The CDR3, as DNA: TGTGCCAGCAGTGACTCGGTAGCGGGAGGAAAAGATACGCAGTATTTT.

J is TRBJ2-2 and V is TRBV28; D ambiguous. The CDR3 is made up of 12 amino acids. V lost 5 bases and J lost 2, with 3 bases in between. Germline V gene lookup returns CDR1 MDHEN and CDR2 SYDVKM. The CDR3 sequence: CASSLNTGELFF. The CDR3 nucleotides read TGTGCCAGCAGTCTCAACACCGGGGAGCTGTTTTTT. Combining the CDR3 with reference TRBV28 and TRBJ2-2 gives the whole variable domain DVKVTQSSRYLVKRTGEKVFLECVQDMDHENMFWYRQDPGLGLRLIYFSYDVKMKEKGDIPEGYSVSREKKERFSLILESASTNQTSMYLCASSLNTGELFFGEGSRLTVL.

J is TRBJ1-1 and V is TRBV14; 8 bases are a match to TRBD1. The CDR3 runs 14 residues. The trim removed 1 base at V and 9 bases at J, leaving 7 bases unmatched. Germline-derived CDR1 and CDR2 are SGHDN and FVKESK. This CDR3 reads CASSQGGTGDKAFF. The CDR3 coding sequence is TGTGCCAGCAGCCAAGGGGGGACAGGCGATAAAGCTTTCTTT. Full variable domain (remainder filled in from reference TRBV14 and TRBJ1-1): EAGVTQFPSHSVIEKGQTVTLRCDPISGHDNLYWYRRVMGKEIKFLLHFVKESKQDESGMPNNRFLAERTGGTYSTLKVQPAELEDSGVYFCASSQGGTGDKAFFGQGTRLTVV.

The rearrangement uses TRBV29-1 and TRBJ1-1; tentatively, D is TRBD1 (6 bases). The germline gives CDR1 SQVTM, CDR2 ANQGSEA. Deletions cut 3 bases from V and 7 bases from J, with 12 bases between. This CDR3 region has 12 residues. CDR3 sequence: CSVDEGVGEAFF. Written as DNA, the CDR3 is TGCAGCGTTGACGAGGGGGTTGGTGAAGCTTTCTTT.

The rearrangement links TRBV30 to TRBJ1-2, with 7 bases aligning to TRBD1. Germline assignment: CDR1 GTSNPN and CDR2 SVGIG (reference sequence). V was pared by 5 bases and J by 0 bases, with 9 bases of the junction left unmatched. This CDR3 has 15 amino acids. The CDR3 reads CAWLGTVDSNYGYTF. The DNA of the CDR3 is TGTGCCTGGCTGGGGACAGTTGATTCTAACTATGGCTACACCTTC.

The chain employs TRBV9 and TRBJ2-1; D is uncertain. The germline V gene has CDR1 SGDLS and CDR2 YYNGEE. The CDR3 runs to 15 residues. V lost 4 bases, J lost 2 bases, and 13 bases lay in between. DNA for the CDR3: TGTGCCAGCAGCCACCGATACAGCCCCTACAATGAGCAGTTCTTC. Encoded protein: CASSHRYSPYNEQFF.

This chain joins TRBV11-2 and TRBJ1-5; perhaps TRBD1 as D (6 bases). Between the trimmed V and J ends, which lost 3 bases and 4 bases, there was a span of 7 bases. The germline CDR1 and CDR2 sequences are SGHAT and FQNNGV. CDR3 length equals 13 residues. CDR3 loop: CASSFRGNQPQHF. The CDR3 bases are TGTGCCAGCAGCTTTAGGGGGAATCAGCCCCAGCATTTT.

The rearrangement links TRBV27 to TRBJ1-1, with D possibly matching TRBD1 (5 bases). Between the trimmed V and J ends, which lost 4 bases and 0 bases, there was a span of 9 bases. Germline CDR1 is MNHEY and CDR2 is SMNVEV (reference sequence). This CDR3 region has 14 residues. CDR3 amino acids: CASSSGLMNTEAFF. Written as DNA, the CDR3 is TGTGCCAGCAGTTCGGGACTGATGAACACTGAAGCTTTCTTT.

CDR3 sequence reads: CASSRAGRGRGVFEQYF. The CDR3 DNA reads TGCGCCAGCAGCAGAGCTGGTCGCGGGAGGGGGGTGTTCGAGCAGTACTTC. V usage is TRBV5-1 and J usage is TRBJ2-7; 9 bases are shared with TRBD2. CDR3 size: 17 residues. V was clipped by 4 bases and J by 6 bases; unmatched bases: 17. The germline V gene has CDR1 SGHRS and CDR2 YFSETQ. The whole variable domain, filled in from reference TRBV5-1 and TRBJ2-7, reads KAGVTQTPRYLIKTRGQQVTLSCSPISGHRSVSWYQQTPGQGLQFLFEYFSETQRNKGNFPGRFSGRQFSNSRSEMNVSTLELGDSALYLCASSRAGRGRGVFEQYFGPGTRLTVT.

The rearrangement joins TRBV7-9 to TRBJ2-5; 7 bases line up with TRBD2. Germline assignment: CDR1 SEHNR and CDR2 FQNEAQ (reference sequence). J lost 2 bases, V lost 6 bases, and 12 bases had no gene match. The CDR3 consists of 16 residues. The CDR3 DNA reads TGTGCCAGCAGAGACCCGACTAGCCAGCTACAAGAGACCCAGTACTTC. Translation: CASRDPTSQLQETQYF.

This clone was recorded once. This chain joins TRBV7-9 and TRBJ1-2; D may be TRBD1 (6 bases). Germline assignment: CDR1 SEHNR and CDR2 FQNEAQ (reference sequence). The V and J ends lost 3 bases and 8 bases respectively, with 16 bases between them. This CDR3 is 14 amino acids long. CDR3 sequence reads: CASSFGQLVGGYTF. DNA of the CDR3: TGTGCCAGCAGCTTCGGACAGCTCGTAGGGGGCTACACCTTC.

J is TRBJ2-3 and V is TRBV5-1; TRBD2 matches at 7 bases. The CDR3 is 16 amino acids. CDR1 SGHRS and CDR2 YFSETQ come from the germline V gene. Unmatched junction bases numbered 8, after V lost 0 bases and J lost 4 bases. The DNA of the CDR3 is TGCGCCAGCAGCTTGGACCTAGCGGATAGCGCAGATACGCAGTATTTT. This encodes CASSLDLADSADTQYF.

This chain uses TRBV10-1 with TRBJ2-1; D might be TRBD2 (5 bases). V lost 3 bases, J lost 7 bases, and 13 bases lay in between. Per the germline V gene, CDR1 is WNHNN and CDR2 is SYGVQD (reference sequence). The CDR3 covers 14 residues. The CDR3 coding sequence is TGCGCCAGCAGTGACGAGGGCGCAACTAATGAGCAGTTCTTC. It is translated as CASSDEGATNEQFF.

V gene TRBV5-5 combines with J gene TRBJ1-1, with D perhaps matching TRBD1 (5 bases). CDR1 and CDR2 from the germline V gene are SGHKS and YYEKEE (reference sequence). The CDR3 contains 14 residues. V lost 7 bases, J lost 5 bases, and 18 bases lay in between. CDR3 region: CASSRAWEATEAFF. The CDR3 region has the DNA TGTGCCAGCTCCAGGGCGTGGGAGGCTACTGAAGCTTTCTTT.

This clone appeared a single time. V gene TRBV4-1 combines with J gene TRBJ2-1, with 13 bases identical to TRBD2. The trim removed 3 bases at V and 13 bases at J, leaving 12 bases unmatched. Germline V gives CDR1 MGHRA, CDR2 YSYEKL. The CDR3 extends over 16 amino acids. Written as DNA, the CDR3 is TGCGCCAGCAGCCAGGGACTAGCGGGACTCGGGAGCTCACAGTTCTTC. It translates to CASSQGLAGLGSSQFF.

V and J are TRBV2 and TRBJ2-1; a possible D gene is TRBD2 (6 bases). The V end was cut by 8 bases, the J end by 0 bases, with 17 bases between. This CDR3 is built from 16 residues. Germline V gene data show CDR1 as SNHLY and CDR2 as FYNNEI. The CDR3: CASHRGLVSSYNEQFF. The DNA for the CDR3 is TGTGCCAGCCACCGGGGGTTAGTAAGCTCCTACAATGAGCAGTTCTTC. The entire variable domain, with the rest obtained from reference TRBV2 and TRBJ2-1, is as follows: EPEVTQTPSHQVTQMGQEVILRCVPISNHLYFYWYRQILGQKVEFLVSFYNNEISEKSEIFDDQFSVERPDGSNFTLKIRSTKLEDSAMYFCASHRGLVSSYNEQFFGPGTRLTVL.

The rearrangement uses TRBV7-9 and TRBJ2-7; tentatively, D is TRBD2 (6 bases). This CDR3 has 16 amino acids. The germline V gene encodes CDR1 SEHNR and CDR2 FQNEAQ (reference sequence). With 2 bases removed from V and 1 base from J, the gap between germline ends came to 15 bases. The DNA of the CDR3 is TGTGCCAGCAGCTTACCGATATCGGGACTGTCCTACGAGCAGTACTTC. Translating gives CASSLPISGLSYEQYF. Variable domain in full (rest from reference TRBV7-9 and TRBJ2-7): DTGVSQNPRHKITKRGQNVTFRCDPISEHNRLYWYRQTLGQGPEFLTYFQNEAQLEKSRLLSDRFSAERPKGSFSTLEIQRTEQGDSAMYLCASSLPISGLSYEQYFGPGTRLTVT.

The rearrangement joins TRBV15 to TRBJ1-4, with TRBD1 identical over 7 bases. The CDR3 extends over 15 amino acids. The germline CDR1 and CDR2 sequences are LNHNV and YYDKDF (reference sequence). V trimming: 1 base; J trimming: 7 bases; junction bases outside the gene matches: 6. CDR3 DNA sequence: TGTGCCACCAGCAGAGCTGGACAGGCCTTTGAAAAACTGTTTTTT. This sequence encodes CATSRAGQAFEKLFF.

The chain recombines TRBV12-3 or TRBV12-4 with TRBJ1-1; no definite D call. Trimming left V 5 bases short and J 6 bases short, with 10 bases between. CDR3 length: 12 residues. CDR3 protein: CASSGEAPEAFF. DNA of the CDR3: TGTGCCAGCAGTGGGGAGGCACCTGAAGCTTTCTTT.

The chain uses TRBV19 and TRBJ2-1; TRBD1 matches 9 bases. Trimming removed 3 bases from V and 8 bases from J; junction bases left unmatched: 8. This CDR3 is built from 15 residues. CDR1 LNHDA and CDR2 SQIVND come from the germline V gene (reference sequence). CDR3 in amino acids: CASSIPGQGSDEQFF. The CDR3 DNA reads TGTGCCAGTAGTATTCCGGGACAGGGTAGCGATGAGCAGTTCTTC.

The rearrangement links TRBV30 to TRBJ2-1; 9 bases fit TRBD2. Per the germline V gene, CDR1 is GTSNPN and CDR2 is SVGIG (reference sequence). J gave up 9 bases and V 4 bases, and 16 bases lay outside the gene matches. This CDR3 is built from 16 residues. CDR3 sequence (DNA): TGTGCCTGGAATACCCAAGGGGCGGGAGGGCCGCCTGAGCAGTTCTTC. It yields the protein CAWNTQGAGGPPEQFF.